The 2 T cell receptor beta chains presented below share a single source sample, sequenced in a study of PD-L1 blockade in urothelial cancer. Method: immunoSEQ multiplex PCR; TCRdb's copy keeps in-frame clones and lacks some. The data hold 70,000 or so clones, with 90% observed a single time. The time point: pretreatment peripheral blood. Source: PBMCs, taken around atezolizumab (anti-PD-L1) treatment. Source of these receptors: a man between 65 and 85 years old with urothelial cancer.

The CDR3 sequence is CASRRGSIGVTQYF. In nucleotides, the CDR3 is TGTGCCAGCAGAAGGGGATCTATCGGTGTGACCCAGTACTTC. The chain is built from TRBV28 and TRBJ2-5; a weak D match, TRBD1 (5 bases). CDR1 is MDHEN and CDR2 is SYDVKM in the germline V gene. This CDR3 has 14 amino acids. Trimming shortened V by 6 bases and J by 7 bases, and 18 bases separated the two germline ends. Full variable domain (rest looked up from reference TRBV28 and TRBJ2-5): DVKVTQSSRYLVKRTGEKVFLECVQDMDHENMFWYRQDPGLGLRLIYFSYDVKMKEKGDIPEGYSVSREKKERFSLILESASTNQTSMYLCASRRGSIGVTQYFGPGTRLLVL.

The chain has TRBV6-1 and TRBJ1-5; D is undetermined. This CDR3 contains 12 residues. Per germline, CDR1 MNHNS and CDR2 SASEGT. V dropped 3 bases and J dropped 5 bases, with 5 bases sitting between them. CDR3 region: CASSETHQPQHF. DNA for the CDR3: TGTGCCAGCAGTGAGACACATCAGCCCCAGCATTTT.